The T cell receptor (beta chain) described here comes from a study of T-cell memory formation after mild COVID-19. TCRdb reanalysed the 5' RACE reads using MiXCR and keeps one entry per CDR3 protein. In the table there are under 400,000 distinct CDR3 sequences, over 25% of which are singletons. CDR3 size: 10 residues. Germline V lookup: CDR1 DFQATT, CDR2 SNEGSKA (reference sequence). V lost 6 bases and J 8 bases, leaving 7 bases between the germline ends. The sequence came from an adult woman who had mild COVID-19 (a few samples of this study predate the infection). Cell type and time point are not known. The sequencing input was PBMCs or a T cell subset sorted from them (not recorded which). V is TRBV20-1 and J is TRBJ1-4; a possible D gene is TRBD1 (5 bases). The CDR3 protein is CSAREEKLFF. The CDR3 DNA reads TGCAGTGCCAGGGAAGAAAAACTGTTTTTT.